These 8 T cell receptor beta chains were sequenced from one sample in a study of CXCR3-negative and CXCR3-positive naive CD8 T cells. Overall study findings and caveats: CXCR3-negative naive cells had less hydrophobic TRB CDR3s than did CXCR3-positive naive cells.

The authors made the TRB cDNA libraries by 5' RACE using UMI labels. After re-calling the 5' RACE reads, TCRdb lists one entry per CDR3 protein, DNA absent. Its listing shows 130,000 to 150,000 distinct CDR3 sequences. These receptors' targets are unknown. The sample consisted of naive CXCR3+ CD8+ T cells from blood. Stated subset: CD45RO-CCR7+CD27+CD95- naive CD8+ T cells expressing CXCR3 (TNR3+). The receptors were sampled from a human donor in good health. Some clones in this sample may be carry-over from other donors' samples.

The CDR3: CASSIQLAGEGYGYTF. The chain recombines TRBV19 with TRBJ1-2; absent DNA, TCRdb's TRBD1 call cannot be checked. Germline assignment: CDR1 LNHDA and CDR2 SQIVND (reference sequence). This CDR3 region has 16 residues.

The gene calls are TRBV3-1 and TRBJ2-2; the TRBD2 assignment by TCRdb is unverifiable without DNA. The CDR3 is made up of 14 amino acids. CDR1 LGHDT and CDR2 YNNKEL come from the germline V gene (reference sequence). Here the CDR3 reads CASSPSAGYGELFF.

The rearrangement joins TRBV13 to TRBJ2-2; TCRdb calls TRBD1, which cannot be checked without DNA. The CDR3 consists of 16 residues. Germline CDR1 PRHDT, CDR2 FYEKMQ (reference sequence). The CDR3: CASSSPGQGWTGELFF.

The gene calls are TRBV15 and TRBJ2-3; the TCRdb D gene call, TRBD2, has no DNA to confirm it. Germline assignment: CDR1 LNHNV and CDR2 YYDKDF (reference sequence). The CDR3 runs to 18 residues. The CDR3 is CATSRELSGRASTDTQYF.

The genes are TRBV7-9 and TRBJ2-3; without DNA, the TCRdb call of TRBD1 cannot be checked. The CDR3 runs to 16 residues. CDR1 and CDR2 (germline): SEHNR, FQNEAQ (reference sequence). This CDR3 reads CASSLATGGISRTQYF.

The chain employs TRBV7-9 and TRBJ2-1; lacking DNA, the TRBD1 call made by TCRdb goes unchecked. Germline V gene sequence: CDR1 SEHNR, CDR2 FQNEAQ (reference sequence). The CDR3 is 16 amino acids. CDR3 residues: CASSLAGQGEIDEQFF.

The chain employs TRBV2 and TRBJ2-7; the TCRdb call, TRBD1, lacks DNA for checking. CDR3 length: 14 residues. In germline, CDR1 is SNHLY, CDR2 FYNNEI. The CDR3 here is CASRHMGAYYEQYF.

The chain recombines TRBV7-9 with TRBJ1-1; TCRdb picks TRBD1, but there is no DNA to check that call. Germline loops: CDR1 SEHNR, CDR2 FQNEAQ (reference sequence). The CDR3 has 14 amino acids. This CDR3 reads CASSLRAVDTEAFF.